The 12 T cell receptor beta chains below come from one sample, sequenced in a study of monozygotic twins with inflammatory bowel disease. From its re-call of the 5' RACE reads, TCRdb lists each CDR3 protein once, without DNA. This repertoire includes 200,000 to 250,000 distinct CDR3 sequences. The sample consisted of blood. The receptor set was obtained from a human donor with ulcerative colitis or Crohn's disease, or a healthy co-twin of an affected twin (not recorded which).

The chain uses TRBV19 and TRBJ1-1. The CDR3 has 11 amino acids. Germline V gene lookup returns CDR1 LNHDA and CDR2 SQIVND (reference sequence). The CDR3 loop is CASSIRVEAFF.

The V call is TRBV4-1, the J call TRBJ2-7; TCRdb's assignment of TRBD1 cannot be checked, as there is no DNA. This CDR3 contains 14 residues. Germline V gene data show CDR1 as MGHRA and CDR2 as YSYEKL. CDR3 protein: CASSQGGGDYEQYF.

The chain uses TRBV12-3 or TRBV12-4 and TRBJ1-2. There are 14 residues in the CDR3. CDR3 sequence: CASNHLDLNYGYTF.

The chain joins TRBV18 to TRBJ1-4. Germline assignment: CDR1 KGHSH and CDR2 LQKENI. The CDR3 has 14 amino acids. The CDR3: CASSPSTVNEKLFF.

The chain is built from TRBV7-8 and TRBJ2-2; TCRdb returns TRBD2, unconfirmable since there is no DNA. The CDR3 contains 16 residues. CDR1 and CDR2 from the germline V gene are SGHVS and FQNEAQ. CDR3 sequence: CASSSTGLAFFGELFF.

The J gene is TRBJ1-1, the V gene TRBV18; with no DNA, the TCRdb D assignment of TRBD1 cannot be verified. CDR3 size: 14 residues. Germline V lookup: CDR1 KGHSH, CDR2 LQKENI. The CDR3: CASSPLEGATEAFF.

J is TRBJ2-1 and V is TRBV20-1; TCRdb indicates TRBD2, and absent DNA this call remains unverified. The CDR3 runs to 16 residues. Germline V gene data show CDR1 as DFQATT and CDR2 as SNEGSKA (reference sequence). CDR3 sequence reads: CSASFLAGWYDNEQFF.

The J gene is TRBJ1-5, the V gene TRBV27; TCRdb lists TRBD1, though no DNA is available to test this call. Germline-derived CDR1 and CDR2 are MNHEY and SMNVEV (reference sequence). The CDR3 is 16 residues long. The CDR3 protein is CASSRTPSEANQPQHF.

The chain has TRBV2 and TRBJ2-5; TCRdb lists TRBD2, though no DNA is available to test this call. Germline CDR1 and CDR2: SNHLY and FYNNEI. The length of the CDR3 is 15 residues. The CDR3 protein is CASRQTSGGQETQYF.

The chain combines TRBV11-3 with TRBJ2-1; TCRdb outputs TRBD1, but without DNA this stays unchecked. CDR3 size: 15 residues. CDR1 is SGHNT and CDR2 is YENEEA in the germline V gene. CDR3 protein: CASSLGTLPRDEQFF.

CDR3 residues: CASSLVGGVEAFF. J is TRBJ1-1 and V is TRBV5-1; TCRdb calls TRBD1, which cannot be checked without DNA. This CDR3 is built from 13 residues. From germline, CDR1 is SGHRS and CDR2 YFSETQ.

This chain uses TRBV9 with TRBJ2-3. Germline CDR1 reads SGDLS; CDR2 reads YYNGEE. The CDR3 spans 16 residues. The CDR3: CASSVGSAGSTDTQYF.